The 19 T cell receptor beta chains presented below share a single source sample, sequenced in a study of T cell repertoires in cytomegalovirus infection. These receptors lack a known antigen. One entry per CDR3 protein, called by TCRdb with MiXCR from the reads. The sample contains hundreds of thousands of distinct CDR3 sequences, around a third of which appear only once. The specimen comprised cultured PBMCs, sampled from culture after CMV antigen stimulation. These receptor sequences come from a human donor in good health (CMV status not recorded). Some clones in this sample may be carry-over from other donors' samples.

This clonotype was recorded at least ten times. The rearrangement uses TRBV6-1 and TRBJ1-6; 7 nucleotides match TRBD1. CDR1 MNHNS and CDR2 SASEGT come from the germline V gene. The CDR3 sequence is 18 residues long. V lost 6 bases, J lost 1 base, and 12 bases stayed unmatched. The CDR3 reads CASRYGQAGRSYNSPLHF. CDR3 nucleotides: TGTGCCAGCAGATACGGACAGGCAGGAAGGTCCTATAATTCACCCCTCCACTTT.

The J gene is TRBJ2-2, the V gene TRBV28; 10 bases align to TRBD1. V lost 8 bases, J lost 5 bases, and 14 bases stayed unmatched. CDR1 and CDR2 from the germline V gene are MDHEN and SYDVKM. This CDR3 region has 17 residues. Here the CDR3 reads CASSQGRGTGVTGELFF. The CDR3 DNA reads TGTGCCAGCTCTCAGGGGCGGGGGACAGGGGTGACCGGGGAGCTGTTTTTT.

This clonotype has just a few counts. The J gene is TRBJ2-1, the V gene TRBV25-1; TRBD1 might be the D (6 bases). Germline V lookup: CDR1 MGHDK, CDR2 SYGVNS. The CDR3 runs 16 residues. Trimming left V 3 bases short and J 2 bases short, with 14 bases between. The CDR3 loop reads CASSDTRDITYNEQFF. In DNA, the CDR3 is TGTGCCAGCAGTGACACTCGGGACATAACCTACAATGAGCAGTTCTTC.

The rearrangement uses TRBV6-1 and TRBJ1-6, with TRBD1 matching over 9 bases. CDR1 is MNHNS, CDR2 SASEGT, per germline. The CDR3 spans 15 residues. J was trimmed by 7 bases and V by 2 bases; bases with no gene match: 3. CDR3 nucleotides: TGTGCCAGCAGTGAATGGACAGGGGAAAATTCACCCCTCCACTTT. Amino acids: CASSEWTGENSPLHF.

This clonotype was seen many times. An end of the junction differs from the germline gene, which may be a read error. This rearrangement joins TRBV7-2 to TRBJ1-2; 8 bases line up with TRBD1. Germline V gene sequence: CDR1 SGHTA, CDR2 FQGNSA. The CDR3 totals 15 residues. DNA for the CDR3: TGTGCCAGCAGCTCCCTTGACAGGGGTAACCATGGCTACACCTTC. Its protein is CASSSLDRGNHGYTF.

This clonotype was seen a handful of times. V gene TRBV12-3 or TRBV12-4 combines with J gene TRBJ2-5; D is unresolved. Trimming removed 2 bases at V and 3 bases at J, with 4 bases between. The CDR3 is made up of 12 amino acids. The CDR3 DNA reads TGTGCCAGCAGTTTACTGGAAGAGACCCAGTACTTC. Translated: CASSLLEETQYF.

The V gene is TRBV12-3 or TRBV12-4, the J gene TRBJ2-7, with 8 bases identical to TRBD2. V lost 6 bases, J lost 4 bases, and 5 bases stayed unmatched. The CDR3 covers 13 residues. The CDR3 DNA reads as TGTGCCAGCAGACCGGGACTAGTGTACGAGCAGTACTTC. Protein: CASRPGLVYEQYF.

The chain joins TRBV15 to TRBJ1-6; D gene uncertain. CDR1 and CDR2 from the germline V gene are LNHNV and YYDKDF (reference sequence). The CDR3 loop spans 18 amino acids. V lost 5 bases to trimming and J lost 0 bases, with 17 bases between them. CDR3 sequence reads: CATSARGRSSSYNSPLHF. The CDR3 region has the DNA TGTGCCACCAGCGCCCGAGGACGGAGCAGCTCCTATAATTCACCCCTCCACTTT.

In its sample, this clonotype was seen many times. The rearrangement links TRBV7-8 to TRBJ1-5; TRBD1 matches at 8 bases. After removal of 5 bases from V and 1 base from J, the junction contained 4 bases not matched to a gene. CDR1 is SGHVS and CDR2 is FQNEAQ in the germline V gene. The CDR3 totals 15 residues. CDR3 amino acids: CASSPGQESNQPQHF. The CDR3 DNA reads TGTGCCAGCAGCCCGGGACAGGAAAGCAATCAGCCCCAGCATTTT.

This clonotype occurred many times. The gene calls are TRBV7-2 and TRBJ2-7; 7 bases fit TRBD2. CDR1 and CDR2 (germline): SGHTA, FQGNSA. The length of the CDR3 is 16 residues. With 4 bases clipped from V and 3 bases from J, the junction kept 12 bases outside the gene matches. CDR3 in DNA: TGTGCCAGCAGCTCAGGGTCGGGAGGCCGTCGCTACGAGCAGTACTTC. This translates into CASSSGSGGRRYEQYF.

The V and J genes are TRBV2 and TRBJ2-5; D is ambiguous. V dropped 1 base and J dropped 1 base, with 10 bases sitting between them. The CDR3 is 15 amino acids. Germline CDR1 SNHLY, CDR2 FYNNEI. CDR3 residues: CASSEDVAVQETQYF. CDR3 nucleotide sequence: TGTGCCAGCAGTGAAGATGTGGCAGTCCAAGAGACCCAGTACTTC.

The gene calls are TRBV28 and TRBJ2-1; 9 bases line up with TRBD1. J lost 8 bases, V lost 6 bases, and 11 bases had no gene match. Germline V gives CDR1 MDHEN, CDR2 SYDVKM. The CDR3 covers 15 residues. The CDR3 protein is CASRVGTGSVHEQFF. CDR3 sequence (DNA): TGTGCCAGCAGGGTCGGGACAGGGTCCGTACATGAGCAGTTCTTC. Drawing the rest from reference TRBV28 and TRBJ2-1, the complete variable domain is DVKVTQSSRYLVKRTGEKVFLECVQDMDHENMFWYRQDPGLGLRLIYFSYDVKMKEKGDIPEGYSVSREKKERFSLILESASTNQTSMYLCASRVGTGSVHEQFFGPGTRLTVL.

This chain joins TRBV12-3 or TRBV12-4 and TRBJ1-1; no clear D. This CDR3 contains 13 residues. With 6 bases removed from V and 7 bases from J, the gap between germline ends came to 15 bases. In nucleotides, the CDR3 is TGTGCCAGCAGCCCCCGGAGGGCTGGTGAAGCTTTCTTT. Residues: CASSPRRAGEAFF.

V is TRBV12-3 or TRBV12-4 and J is TRBJ2-1, with TRBD2 as a possible D gene (6 bases). The CDR3 is 15 residues long. V lost 1 base and J lost 4, with 11 bases in between. CDR3 in DNA: TGTGCCAGCAGTTTAGTAGAGGGGACTTACAATGAGCAGTTCTTC. This encodes CASSLVEGTYNEQFF.

The chain recombines TRBV7-2 with TRBJ2-3; possibly TRBD1 for D (5 bases). CDR3 size: 15 residues. Germline CDR1 reads SGHTA; CDR2 reads FQGNSA. Trimming removed 1 base from V and 2 bases from J, with 10 bases in between. The CDR3 DNA sequence: TGTGCCAGCAGCTTAGATCAGGGCGACACAGATACGCAGTATTTT. Protein: CASSLDQGDTDTQYF.

The chain recombines TRBV4-1 with TRBJ1-6; D may be TRBD1 (5 bases). CDR3 length: 17 residues. Per germline, CDR1 MGHRA and CDR2 YSYEKL. Trimming cost V 0 bases and J 5 bases, with 14 bases left between them. Written as DNA, the CDR3 is TGCGCCAGCAGCCAAGACGTTCGGGACCAGGATAATTCACCCCTCCACTTT. It encodes CASSQDVRDQDNSPLHF.

CDR3 loop: CASGGDGQETQYF. CDR3 nucleotide sequence: TGTGCCAGCGGGGGGGATGGCCAAGAGACCCAGTACTTC. This chain uses TRBV2 with TRBJ2-5; 7 bases line up with TRBD2. V dropped 8 bases and J dropped 1; count of bases not matched to a gene: 4. CDR1 and CDR2 from the germline V gene are SNHLY and FYNNEI. The CDR3 spans 13 residues.

This chain uses TRBV10-3 with TRBJ2-1; D unresolved. The CDR3 sequence is 16 residues long. V lost 5 bases and J lost 0, with 14 bases in between. The germline CDR1 and CDR2 sequences are ENHRY and SYGVKD. CDR3 loop: CAISTTDSLSYNEQFF. The CDR3 nucleotides are TGTGCCATCAGTACAACCGACTCTCTCTCCTACAATGAGCAGTTCTTC.

The gene calls are TRBV3-1 and TRBJ2-7, with no clear D. V was trimmed by 0 bases and J by 3 bases, leaving 9 bases between them. Germline loops: CDR1 LGHDT, CDR2 YNNKEL (reference sequence). The CDR3 length is 14 residues. CDR3 bases: TGTGCCAGCAGCCAAGAAGCTGGCCTCTACGAGCAGTACTTC. This encodes CASSQEAGLYEQYF.